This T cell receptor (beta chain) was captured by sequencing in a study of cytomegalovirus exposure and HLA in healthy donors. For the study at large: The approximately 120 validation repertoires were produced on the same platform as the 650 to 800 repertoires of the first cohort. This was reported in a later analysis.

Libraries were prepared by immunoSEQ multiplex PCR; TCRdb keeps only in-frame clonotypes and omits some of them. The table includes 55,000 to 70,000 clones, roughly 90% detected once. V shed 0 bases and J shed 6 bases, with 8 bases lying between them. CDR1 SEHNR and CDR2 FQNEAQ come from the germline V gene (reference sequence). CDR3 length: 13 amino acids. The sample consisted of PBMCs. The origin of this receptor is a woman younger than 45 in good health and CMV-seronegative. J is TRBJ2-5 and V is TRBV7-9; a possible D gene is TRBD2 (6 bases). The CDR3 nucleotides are TGTGCCAGCAGCTTAGCCGGGGGAAAGACCCAGTACTTC. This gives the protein CASSLAGGKTQYF.